The 24 T cell receptor beta chains reported below all come from one sample, sequenced in a study of cytomegalovirus exposure and HLA in healthy donors. The PCR had 60 Vbeta and 13 Jbeta primers. The protocol was immunoSEQ multiplex PCR, while the TCRdb copy is restricted to in-frame clones and leaves out a portion. The repertoire holds about 110,000 clones, with approximately 76% as singletons. The sample consisted of PBMCs. The source is a young man in good health and CMV-seronegative.

The chain links TRBV7-2 to TRBJ2-3, with a possible D match to TRBD2 (6 bases). V dropped 5 bases and J dropped 0 bases, with 18 bases sitting between them. The V gene's germline CDR1 is SGHTA and CDR2 FQGNSA. The CDR3 runs to 17 residues. Here the CDR3 reads CASSRGTGDASTDTQYF. CDR3 coding DNA: TGTGCCAGCAGCCGGGGGACGGGAGACGCTAGCACAGATACGCAGTATTTT.

The genes are TRBV5-4 and TRBJ2-3; 7 bases fit TRBD2. Germline values: CDR1 SGHNT, CDR2 YYREEE (reference sequence). This CDR3 is 15 amino acids long. J lost 0 bases, V lost 3 bases, and 4 bases had no gene match. The CDR3 loop reads CASSSASGSTDTQYF. CDR3 DNA sequence: TGTGCCAGCAGCTCTGCTAGCGGAAGCACAGATACGCAGTATTTT.

This clone was observed a few times. This sequence joins TRBV10-3 and TRBJ2-5, with TRBD2 matching 11 bases. The J call is doubtful: the DNA matches TRBJ2-7 better. The CDR3 consists of 17 residues. CDR1 and CDR2 from the germline V gene are ENHRY and SYGVKD. CDR3 amino acids: CATAISGLAASTYEQYF. The CDR3 region has the DNA TGTGCCACCGCCATCTCGGGACTAGCGGCGTCCACCTACGAGCAGTACTTC.

The chain uses TRBV27 and TRBJ1-1, with TRBD1 as a possible D gene (5 bases). Germline V CDR1 and CDR2: MNHEY, SMNVEV (reference sequence). Trimming took off 3 bases at V and 6 bases at J, with 17 bases between the two ends. CDR3 length: 15 amino acids. In DNA, the CDR3 is TGTGCCAGCAGTTTGTTGGGCACCCAGGGCGCTGAAGCTTTCTTT. Its translation: CASSLLGTQGAEAFF.

This clone came up once. The chain has TRBV6-4 and TRBJ1-2, with 8 bases aligning to TRBD1. Trimming cost V 0 bases and J 6 bases; bases outside gene matches: 12. Germline V lookup: CDR1 MRHNA, CDR2 SNTAGT. This CDR3 region has 17 residues. CDR3 DNA: TGTGCCAGCAGTGACTCCCCCGGACAGGGCCTTACTAATGGCTACACCTTC. This codes for CASSDSPGQGLTNGYTF.

This clone was seen a few times. The chain is built from TRBV7-6 and TRBJ1-1; D ambiguous. Trimming removed 2 bases at V and 7 bases at J, with 11 bases between. CDR3 length equals 13 residues. The germline gives CDR1 SGHVS, CDR2 FNYEAQ. The CDR3 loop reads CASSLTGNGEAFF. In nucleotides, the CDR3 is TGTGCCAGCAGCTTAACCGGTAACGGTGAAGCTTTCTTT.

V is TRBV9 and J is TRBJ2-1; D gene uncertain. Germline CDR1 and CDR2: SGDLS and YYNGEE. V lost 0 bases and J 4 bases, leaving 5 bases between the germline ends. The CDR3 totals 13 residues. The CDR3 reads CASSVVSYNEQFF. The CDR3 DNA follows: TGTGCCAGCAGCGTAGTATCGTACAATGAGCAGTTCTTC. Based on the CDR3 plus reference TRBV9 and TRBJ2-1, the full variable domain is DSGVTQTPKHLITATGQRVTLRCSPRSGDLSVYWYQQSLDQGLQFLIQYYNGEERAKGNILERFSAQQFPDLHSELNLSSLELGDSALYFCASSVVSYNEQFFGPGTRLTVL.

The CDR3 here is CASSPGTSGGDQETQYF. Written as DNA, the CDR3 is TGTGCCAGCAGCCCCGGGACTAGCGGCGGGGACCAAGAGACCCAGTACTTC. This rearrangement joins TRBV11-2 to TRBJ2-5, with 11 bases fitting TRBD2. The ends lost 5 bases at V and 0 bases at J; junction bases unmatched: 8. From germline, CDR1 is SGHAT and CDR2 FQNNGV. This CDR3 contains 17 residues.

This chain links TRBV4-2 with TRBJ2-3; D not resolved. V gave up 0 bases and J gave up 6 bases, with 10 bases separating them. This CDR3 has 14 residues. From germline, CDR1 is LGHNA and CDR2 YNFKEQ. CDR3 nucleotide sequence: TGTGCCAGCAGCCAAGACCTCGCGATGGATACGCAGTATTTT. Translation: CASSQDLAMDTQYF.

V usage is TRBV14 and J usage is TRBJ1-2; perhaps TRBD1 as D (5 bases). This CDR3 spans 15 amino acids. V lost 2 bases and J 4 bases, leaving 14 bases between the germline ends. From germline, CDR1 is SGHDN and CDR2 FVKESK. In DNA form, the CDR3 reads TGTGCCAGCAGCCAAAAAGGGCGGGGCCCCTATGGCTACACCTTC. It encodes CASSQKGRGPYGYTF.

As for this clone: At one boundary the junction diverges from the germline segment, which might be a read error. The chain employs TRBV19 and TRBJ1-2; D might be TRBD1 (6 bases). CDR3 size: 11 residues. The germline gives CDR1 LNHDA, CDR2 SQIVND (reference sequence). CDR3 coding DNA: TGTGCCAGTTTACAGGGTTTTGGCTACCCCTTC. Amino acids: CASLQGFGYPF. Full variable domain (remainder filled in from reference TRBV19 and TRBJ1-2): DGGITQSPKYLFRKEGQNVTLSCEQNLNHDAMYWYRQDPGQGLRLIYYSQIVNDFQKGDIAEGYSVSREKKESFPLTVTSAQKNPTAFYLCASLQGFGYPFGSGTRLTVV.

This chain connects TRBV19 to TRBJ2-7; maybe TRBD1 (5 bases). Trimming removed 3 bases from V and 2 bases from J, with 11 bases in between. This CDR3 has 14 residues. The germline gives CDR1 LNHDA, CDR2 SQIVND (reference sequence). The DNA of the CDR3 is TGTGCCAGTAGTATCGGCGACAGTACCTACGAGCAGTACTTC. The encoded protein is CASSIGDSTYEQYF.

The chain has TRBV28 and TRBJ1-2; D not resolved. V lost 10 bases, J lost 8 bases, and 17 bases lay in between. The V gene's germline CDR1 is MDHEN and CDR2 SYDVKM. The CDR3 runs to 12 residues. CDR3 residues: CAILGRALGYTF. Written as DNA, the CDR3 is TGTGCCATCTTGGGCCGAGCACTGGGCTACACCTTC.

This chain connects TRBV5-4 to TRBJ2-3, with TRBD2 identical over 9 bases. The CDR3 spans 15 residues. The V segment lost 4 bases and the J segment 5 bases; nucleotides outside the gene matches: 8. Germline CDR1 and CDR2: SGHNT and YYREEE (reference sequence). CDR3: CASSIAGAKGDTQYF. CDR3 DNA sequence: TGTGCCAGCAGCATAGCGGGGGCAAAGGGAGATACGCAGTATTTT.

Worth noting for this clone: Relative to the germline gene, one junction end is altered; a read error may explain this. This sequence joins TRBV5-1 and TRBJ1-2; D is uncertain. The CDR3 is 13 residues long. Germline values: CDR1 SGHRS, CDR2 YFSETQ. CDR3 amino acids: CASSLVDYYGYPF. Written as DNA, the CDR3 is TGCGCCAGCAGCTTGGTGGATTACTATGGCTACCCCTTC.

The chain joins TRBV10-3 to TRBJ2-7, with D perhaps TRBD1 (6 bases). The germline CDR1 and CDR2 sequences are ENHRY and SYGVKD. The CDR3 totals 11 residues. V shed 11 bases and J shed 3 bases, with 11 bases lying between them. The CDR3 is CAVQGSYEQYF. Written as DNA, the CDR3 is TGTGCCGTACAGGGAAGCTACGAGCAGTACTTC.

This chain uses TRBV29-1 with TRBJ1-1; D is perhaps TRBD1 (6 bases). Germline values: CDR1 SQVTM, CDR2 ANQGSEA. The CDR3 length is 14 residues. The germline V and J ends were trimmed by 1 base and 3 bases, with 12 bases remaining between them. The CDR3 sequence is CSVEGRQGYTEAFF. The CDR3 DNA reads as TGCAGCGTTGAAGGGAGGCAGGGGTACACTGAAGCTTTCTTT.

This sequence joins TRBV10-3 and TRBJ2-2, with TRBD2 as a possible D gene (7 bases). The V and J ends lost 4 bases and 5 bases respectively, with 20 bases between them. The CDR3 is made up of 17 amino acids. Germline V lookup: CDR1 ENHRY, CDR2 SYGVKD. In DNA form, the CDR3 reads TGTGCCATCAGTGCTCTACCCCGGGGGGCGGAAACCGGGGAGCTGTTTTTT. Protein product: CAISALPRGAETGELFF.

The chain couples TRBV7-9 to TRBJ2-3, with a tentative D call TRBD2 (6 bases). The V end was cut by 7 bases, the J end by 1 base, with 9 bases between. In germline, CDR1 is SEHNR, CDR2 FQNEAQ (reference sequence). This CDR3 contains 13 residues. CDR3 sequence reads: CASMGGGTDTQYF. As DNA, the CDR3 is TGTGCCAGCATGGGCGGGGGCACAGATACGCAGTATTTT. Supplemented by reference TRBV7-9 and TRBJ2-3, the full variable domain reads DTGVSQNPRHKITKRGQNVTFRCDPISEHNRLYWYRQTLGQGPEFLTYFQNEAQLEKSRLLSDRFSAERPKGSFSTLEIQRTEQGDSAMYLCASMGGGTDTQYFGPGTRLTVL.

The chain links TRBV5-8 to TRBJ2-7; TRBD1 aligns across 8 bases. This CDR3 contains 16 residues. Germline V lookup: CDR1 SGHTS, CDR2 YDEGEE. V was pared by 4 bases and J by 2 bases, with 11 bases of the junction left unmatched. The CDR3 DNA follows: TGTGCCAGCAGCCCCACCGACAGGGGCAATGCCTACGAGCAGTACTTC. Protein: CASSPTDRGNAYEQYF.

The chain is built from TRBV10-3 and TRBJ2-7, with a possible D match to TRBD1 (5 bases). The germline V and J ends were trimmed by 2 bases and 3 bases, with 8 bases remaining between them. This CDR3 spans 13 amino acids. In germline, CDR1 is ENHRY, CDR2 SYGVKD. This CDR3 is CAISEPQGYEQYF. In nucleotides, the CDR3 is TGTGCCATCAGTGAGCCCCAGGGCTACGAGCAGTACTTC.

The chain is built from TRBV7-9 and TRBJ2-7; the D gene is possibly TRBD1 (6 bases). From germline, CDR1 is SEHNR and CDR2 FQNEAQ (reference sequence). The CDR3 runs 13 residues. For the CDR3, the DNA is TGTTTTAGCAGGGAGTGGACAGCCTACGAGCAGTACTTC. It yields the protein CFSREWTAYEQYF.

J is TRBJ2-2 and V is TRBV19, with 8 bases aligning to TRBD1. This CDR3 contains 17 residues. J lost 0 bases, V lost 7 bases, and 10 bases had no gene match. Germline V gene data show CDR1 as LNHDA and CDR2 as SQIVND (reference sequence). The CDR3 bases are TGTGCCAGTAAGGTGACAGGGGATCACGCGAACACCGGGGAGCTGTTTTTT. It specifies CASKVTGDHANTGELFF.

V usage is TRBV4-3 and J usage is TRBJ1-3; tentative D call: TRBD1 (6 bases). V lost 1 base and J 7 bases, leaving 14 bases between the germline ends. The CDR3 has 15 amino acids. The germline V gene has CDR1 LGHNA and CDR2 YSLEER. The CDR3 region is CASSQGTALGNTIYF. The CDR3 bases are TGCGCCAGCAGCCAAGGGACAGCCTTGGGGAACACCATATATTTT.